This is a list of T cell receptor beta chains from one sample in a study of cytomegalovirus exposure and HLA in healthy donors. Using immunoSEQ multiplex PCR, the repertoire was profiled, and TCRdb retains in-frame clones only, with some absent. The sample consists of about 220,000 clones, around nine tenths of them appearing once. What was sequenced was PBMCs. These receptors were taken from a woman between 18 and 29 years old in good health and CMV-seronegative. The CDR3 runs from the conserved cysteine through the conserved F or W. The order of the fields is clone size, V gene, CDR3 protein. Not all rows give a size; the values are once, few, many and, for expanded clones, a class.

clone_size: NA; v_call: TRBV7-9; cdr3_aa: CASSWDRGTEAFF
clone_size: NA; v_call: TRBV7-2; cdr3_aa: CASSREVGELFF
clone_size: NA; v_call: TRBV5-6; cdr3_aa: CASSQRADRGFHGYTF
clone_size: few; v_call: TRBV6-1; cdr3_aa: CASSESAGGPEEQFF
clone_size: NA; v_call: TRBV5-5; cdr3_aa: CASSSDMYTEAFF
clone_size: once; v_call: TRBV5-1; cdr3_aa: CASSWTLPTFSGELFF
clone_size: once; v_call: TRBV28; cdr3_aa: CASSFLLQGAYEQYF
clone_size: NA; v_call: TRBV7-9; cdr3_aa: CASSSVREIPGELFF
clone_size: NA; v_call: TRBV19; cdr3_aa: CASSTYRASDTQYF
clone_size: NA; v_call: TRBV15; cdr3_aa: CATSRDIQGGDTIYF
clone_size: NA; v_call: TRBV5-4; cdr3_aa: CASSLPGLAGADTQYF
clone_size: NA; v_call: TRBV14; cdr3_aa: CASSQLGGHHTEAFF
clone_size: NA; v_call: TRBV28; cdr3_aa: CASSLVGRGDGYTF
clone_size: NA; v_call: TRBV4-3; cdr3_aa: CASSHRNWTGESEQFF
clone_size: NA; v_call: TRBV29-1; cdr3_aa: CSVDRRKNTEAFF
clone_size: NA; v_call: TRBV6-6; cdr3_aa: CASSYGDSATYEQYF
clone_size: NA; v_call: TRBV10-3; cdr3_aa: CAISEAYGENIQYF
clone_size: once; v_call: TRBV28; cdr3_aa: CASSLIQGANQPQHF
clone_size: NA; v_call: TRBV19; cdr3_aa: CASSGGTGNQPQHF
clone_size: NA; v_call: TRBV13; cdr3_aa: CASSDGGQGIRLSTDTQYF
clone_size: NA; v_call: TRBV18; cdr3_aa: CASSPRDSYTGELFF
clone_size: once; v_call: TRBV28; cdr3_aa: CASSLSTGNGYTF
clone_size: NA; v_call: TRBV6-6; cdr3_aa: CASSYTSGRPQETQYF
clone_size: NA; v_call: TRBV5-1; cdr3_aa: CASSLAKLAEIQETQYF
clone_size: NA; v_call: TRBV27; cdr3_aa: CASSLKGSGRAYTQYF
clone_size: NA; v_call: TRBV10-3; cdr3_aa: CATLRCQHF
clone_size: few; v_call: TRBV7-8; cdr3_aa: CASSLNAAEQYF
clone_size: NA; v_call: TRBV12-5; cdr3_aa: CASAPPGGAEQFF
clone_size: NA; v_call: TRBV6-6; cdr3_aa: CASSYDRAGGKEQYF
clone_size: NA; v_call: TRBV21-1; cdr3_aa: CASRGTGRSYEQYF